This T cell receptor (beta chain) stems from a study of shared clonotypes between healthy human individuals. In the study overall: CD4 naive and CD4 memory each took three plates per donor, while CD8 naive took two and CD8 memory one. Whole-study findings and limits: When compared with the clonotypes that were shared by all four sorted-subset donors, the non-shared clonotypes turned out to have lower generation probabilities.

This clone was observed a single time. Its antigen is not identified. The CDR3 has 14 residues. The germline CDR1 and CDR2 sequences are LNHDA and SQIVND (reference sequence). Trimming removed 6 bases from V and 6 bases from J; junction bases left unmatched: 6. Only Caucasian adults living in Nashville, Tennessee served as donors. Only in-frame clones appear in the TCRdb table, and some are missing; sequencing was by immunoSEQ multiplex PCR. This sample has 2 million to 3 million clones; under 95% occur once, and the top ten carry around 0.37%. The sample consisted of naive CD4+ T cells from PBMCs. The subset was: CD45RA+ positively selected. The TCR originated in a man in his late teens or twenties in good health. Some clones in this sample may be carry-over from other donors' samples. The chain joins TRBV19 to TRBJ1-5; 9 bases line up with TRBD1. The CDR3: CASRRTGEAQPQHF. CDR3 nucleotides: TGTGCCAGTAGAAGGACAGGGGAGGCTCAGCCCCAGCATTTT.